This is a list of T cell receptor beta chains from one sample in a study of shared clonotypes between healthy human individuals. Produced via immunoSEQ multiplex PCR; TCRdb's table is partial and in-frame only. Of more than 1,200,000 clones in the sample, around 98.5% are singletons; the top ten hold 0.3% to 0.45%. The specimen sequenced was naive CD4+ T cells sorted from blood. These receptors all come from a man aged 30-40 years in good health. The conserved cysteine and the conserved F or W are not part of the CDR3 here.

ASRGQGAREQY,TRBV28,TRBJ2-7
ASSLETGGSWELF,TRBV27,TRBJ2-2
ASSLGGGNYGYT,TRBV7-3,TRBJ1-2
ASSVAAGGRGSYEQY,TRBV9,TRBJ2-7
ASSLEGSGRETQY,TRBV5-1,TRBJ2-5
ASSSGTGGYEQY,TRBV6-5,TRBJ2-7
ASSPQGHYGYT,TRBV14,TRBJ1-2
ASSSAISYEQY,TRBV5-6,TRBJ2-7
ASSDSSGESYNEQF,TRBV10-1,TRBJ2-1
ASSLYSLGTSGTYEQY,TRBV11-2,TRBJ2-7
ASSPPSHDEQY,TRBV18,TRBJ2-7
ASSYPLSQAF,TRBV6-5,TRBJ1-1
ASSYSNFGQGIY,TRBV6-5,TRBJ2-7
ASGTREGENEQF,TRBV27,TRBJ2-1
AAGRDNYGYT,TRBV28,TRBJ1-2
ASSIAGTGYNEQF,TRBV19,TRBJ2-1
ASSLLTGRPNTEAF,TRBV28,TRBJ1-1
AWSVLEGQPQH,TRBV30,TRBJ1-5
ASSVQRSTDTQY,TRBV19,TRBJ2-3
AISRQGRNTEAF,TRBV10-3,TRBJ1-1
ASSPQGALDEQF,TRBV5-1,TRBJ2-1
ASSPSGSHTQY,TRBV28,TRBJ2-3
ASSRTTSSDTQY,TRBV5-1,TRBJ2-3
ASSYSGGAISYEQY,TRBV6-5,TRBJ2-7
ASSQGLAGDYEQF,TRBV4-3,TRBJ2-1
ASSASFFQGAGELF,TRBV10-2,TRBJ2-2
ASSSGGLAGIDTQY,TRBV5-1,TRBJ2-3
ASSTREEGVRNNEQF,TRBV21-1,TRBJ2-1
ASGTVKTNGEKLF,TRBV27,TRBJ1-4
AISIRGPKGTEAF,TRBV10-3,TRBJ1-1
ASSPGTGREQY,TRBV11-2,TRBJ2-7
ASSQLSGRRRNEQF,TRBV4-3,TRBJ2-1
ASSARPSEQY,TRBV5-6,TRBJ2-7
ASSVTLGLNTEAF,TRBV10-1,TRBJ1-1
ASSLRITGTRTDTQY,TRBV28,TRBJ2-3
ASSLSTYEQY,TRBV11-2,TRBJ2-7
ASSVTHIAGAWTGELF,TRBV19,TRBJ2-2
ASSLYELRSTDTQY,TRBV18,TRBJ2-3
ASSLDSQETQY,TRBV5-1,TRBJ2-5
ASSIARAPGQPQH,TRBV19,TRBJ1-5
ASSPPPFEGEKLF,TRBV6-1,TRBJ1-4
ASSEGGDISYEQY,TRBV10-2,TRBJ2-7
ASSPSPGQANTIY,TRBV28,TRBJ1-3
ASSSRGLSAGSTDEQF,TRBV7-9,TRBJ2-1
AISAVAGLSEQF,TRBV10-3,TRBJ2-1
ASSEFPALAF,TRBV2,TRBJ1-1
ASSQEATLRIHSNQPQH,TRBV14,TRBJ1-5
ASSYSWYRETQY,TRBV6-6,TRBJ2-5
ASSDSGLAGGPRLNEQF,TRBV10-2,TRBJ2-1
ASSPTSGLPYNEQF,TRBV28,TRBJ2-1
ASSSGQPQETQY,TRBV5-1,TRBJ2-5
SATGQSEQF,TRBV20-1,TRBJ2-1
ASRRTSIRDRGREQY,TRBV27,TRBJ2-7
ASSVGINTEAF,TRBV6-4,TRBJ1-1